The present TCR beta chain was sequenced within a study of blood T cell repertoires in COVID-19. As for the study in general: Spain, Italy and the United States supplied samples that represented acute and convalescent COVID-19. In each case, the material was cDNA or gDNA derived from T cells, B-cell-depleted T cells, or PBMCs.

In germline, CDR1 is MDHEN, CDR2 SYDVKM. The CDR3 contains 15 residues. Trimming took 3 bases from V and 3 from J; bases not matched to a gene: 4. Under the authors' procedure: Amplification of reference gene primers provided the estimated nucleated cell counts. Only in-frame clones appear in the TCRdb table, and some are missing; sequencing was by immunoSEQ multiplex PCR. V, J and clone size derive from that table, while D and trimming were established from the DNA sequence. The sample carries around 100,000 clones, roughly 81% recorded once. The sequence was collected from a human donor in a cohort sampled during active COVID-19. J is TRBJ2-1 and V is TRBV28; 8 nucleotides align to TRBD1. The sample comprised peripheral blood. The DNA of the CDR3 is TGTGCCAGCAGTTTTCGGACAGGGAACTACAATGAGCAGTTCTTC. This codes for CASSFRTGNYNEQFF.